This TCR beta chain was sequenced during a study of patients and donors after allogeneic stem cell transplantation (dated by TCRdb to 2020 to 2022). This clonotype was seen only a few times. Its antigen remains undetermined. No much larger clone is present one base from it, and per-base qualities are unavailable. V and J are truncated by 3 bases and 0 bases respectively, leaving an intervening sequence of 15 bases. CDR1 is given as DFQATT and CDR2 as SNEGSKA, both from the germline V gene (reference sequence). The CDR3 runs 16 amino acids, cysteine and phenylalanine included. Only the CDR3 portion is preserved as DNA: 48 bases, with reading frame beginning at the first base. Libraries came from RT-PCR. Reads for this sample came from a NextSeq 550. TCRdb itself trimmed the public reads at Q25 with fastp, ran MiXCR and retained productive beta chains. Every entry covers one CDR3 protein and lists the most common genes and DNA from its rows. Counted in this sample were roughly 140,000 distinct CDR3 sequences; about a third of them appeared once. The ten largest make up roughly 52% of the sample.

The source is a human donor who was either an allogeneic HSCT recipient or a stem cell or donor lymphocyte infusion donor (not recorded which). It is not recorded whose cells these are; they may come from a transplant donor. The V gene is TRBV20-1 and the J gene is TRBJ2-1; TRBD2 could be the D gene, as 5 bases match. The source material was blood, either unsorted or a sorted T cell fraction (not recorded which). The CDR3 region has the sequence CSARNMEDGSYNEQFF. The sequenced DNA: TGCAGTGCTAGGAACATGGAGGACGGCTCCTACAATGAGCAGTTCTTC.